What follows is one TCR beta chain and its context. Its antigen is not identified. The data originate from a study of T-cell reconstitution after alpha-beta-depleted transplantation in children. The study, taken as a whole, reports: Alpha-beta T cells about two months after transplant reportedly derived from several hundred expanded graft clones. Counts and diversity of T cells one year after transplant came mostly from newly produced T cells. Some patients owed their high day-60 TCRbeta diversity to surviving recipient T cells and thymic progenitors.

The CDR3 is made up of 14 amino acids. Trimming took 1 base from V and 7 from J, leaving 9 bases between them. Germline V lookup: CDR1 SGHRS, CDR2 YFSETQ. During its preparation, the TCRbeta library received unique molecular identifiers. One entry per CDR3 protein results from TCRdb running MiXCR on the PCR reads. The sample records about 540,000 distinct CDR3 sequences, over 20% being singletons. The specimen comprised PBMCs, sampled before TCRalphabeta/CD19-depleted stem cell transplant. This receptor was taken from a boy in the first two years of life with Wiskott-Aldrich syndrome, due to receive a stem cell transplant. The chain has TRBV5-1 and TRBJ1-6; D gene ambiguous. CDR3: CASSLHRENSPLHF. In DNA form, the CDR3 reads TGCGCCAGCAGCTTGCACAGAGAAAATTCACCCCTCCACTTT. The full variable domain, completed using reference TRBV5-1 and TRBJ1-6, is KAGVTQTPRYLIKTRGQQVTLSCSPISGHRSVSWYQQTPGQGLQFLFEYFSETQRNKGNFPGRFSGRQFSNSRSEMNVSTLELGDSALYLCASSLHRENSPLHFGNGTRLTVT.